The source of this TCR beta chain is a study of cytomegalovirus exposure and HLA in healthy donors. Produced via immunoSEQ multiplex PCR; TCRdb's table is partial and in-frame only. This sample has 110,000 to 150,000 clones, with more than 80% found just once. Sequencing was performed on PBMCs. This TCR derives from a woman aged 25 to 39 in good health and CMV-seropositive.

CDR3 DNA: TGCAGCGTTGAAAGACTAGCGGGAGGCCCAGATACGCAGTATTTT. It codes for CSVERLAGGPDTQYF. The chain recombines TRBV29-1 with TRBJ2-3; 13 positions match TRBD2. The CDR3 is 15 amino acids. J was trimmed by 4 bases and V by 2 bases; bases with no gene match: 3. Per germline, CDR1 SQVTM and CDR2 ANQGSEA.